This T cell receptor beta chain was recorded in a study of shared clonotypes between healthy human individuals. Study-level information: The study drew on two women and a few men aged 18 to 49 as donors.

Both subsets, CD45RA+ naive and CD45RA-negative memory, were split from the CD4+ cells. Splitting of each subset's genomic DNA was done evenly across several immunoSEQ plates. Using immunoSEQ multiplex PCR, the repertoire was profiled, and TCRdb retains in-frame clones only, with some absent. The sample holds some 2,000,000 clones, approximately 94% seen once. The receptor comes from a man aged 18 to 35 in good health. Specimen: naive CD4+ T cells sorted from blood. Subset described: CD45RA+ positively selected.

The CDR3 loop is CASSYSGRDTQHF. CDR3 bases: TGTGCCAGCAGTTACTCTGGCCGGGACACCCAGCATTTT. V and J are TRBV6-5 and TRBJ1-5; D may be TRBD1 (6 bases). The CDR3 length is 13 residues. Germline loops: CDR1 MNHEY, CDR2 SVGAGI. Trimming removed 0 bases at V and 11 bases at J, with 11 bases between.